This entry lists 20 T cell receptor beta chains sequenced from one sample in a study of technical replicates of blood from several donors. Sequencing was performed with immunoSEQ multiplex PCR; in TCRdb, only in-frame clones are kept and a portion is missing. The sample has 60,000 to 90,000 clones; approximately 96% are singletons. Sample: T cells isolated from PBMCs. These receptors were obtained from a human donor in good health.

In nucleotides, the CDR3 is TGTGCCACCAGCAGGGATAGGACACCTCTCGAGCAGTACTTC. Its translation: CATSRDRTPLEQYF. The rearrangement uses TRBV15 and TRBJ2-7, with a possible D match to TRBD1 (5 bases). The CDR3 is 14 residues long. CDR1 LNHNV and CDR2 YYDKDF come from the germline V gene (reference sequence). Trimming took 3 bases from V and 6 from J, leaving 15 bases between them.

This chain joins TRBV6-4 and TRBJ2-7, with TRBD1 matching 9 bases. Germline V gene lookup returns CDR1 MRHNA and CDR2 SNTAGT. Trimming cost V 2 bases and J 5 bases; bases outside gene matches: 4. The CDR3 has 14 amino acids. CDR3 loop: CASSDRDRDNEQYF. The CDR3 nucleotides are TGTGCCAGCAGTGACCGGGACAGGGACAACGAGCAGTACTTC.

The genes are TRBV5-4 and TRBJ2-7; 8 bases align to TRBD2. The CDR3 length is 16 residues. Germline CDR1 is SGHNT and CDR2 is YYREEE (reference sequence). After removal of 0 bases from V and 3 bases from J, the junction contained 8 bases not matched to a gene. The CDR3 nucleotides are TGTGCCAGCAGCTTGGGGCCGGGAGGGAACTACTACGAGCAGTACTTC. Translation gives CASSLGPGGNYYEQYF.

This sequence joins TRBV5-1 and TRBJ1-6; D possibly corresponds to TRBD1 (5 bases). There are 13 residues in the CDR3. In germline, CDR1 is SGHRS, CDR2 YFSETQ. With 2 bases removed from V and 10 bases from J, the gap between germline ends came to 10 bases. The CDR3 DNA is TGCGCCAGCAGCTTAGCAGGGCGATCACCCCTCCACTTT. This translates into CASSLAGRSPLHF.

The CDR3 loop reads CASRVRGSSYEQYF. The CDR3 DNA sequence: TGCGCCAGCAGAGTTAGGGGATCCTCCTACGAGCAGTACTTC. The chain joins TRBV5-1 to TRBJ2-7, with D possibly being TRBD1 (5 bases). Germline V gene data show CDR1 as SGHRS and CDR2 as YFSETQ. V was trimmed by 5 bases and J by 0 bases, leaving 12 bases between them. The length of the CDR3 is 14 residues. Supplemented by reference TRBV5-1 and TRBJ2-7, the full variable domain reads KAGVTQTPRYLIKTRGQQVTLSCSPISGHRSVSWYQQTPGQGLQFLFEYFSETQRNKGNFPGRFSGRQFSNSRSEMNVSTLELGDSALYLCASRVRGSSYEQYFGPGTRLTVT.

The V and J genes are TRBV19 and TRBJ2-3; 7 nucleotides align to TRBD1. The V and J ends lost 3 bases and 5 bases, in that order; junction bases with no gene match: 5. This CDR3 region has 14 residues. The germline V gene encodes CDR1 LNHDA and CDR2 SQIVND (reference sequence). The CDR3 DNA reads TGTGCCAGTAGTATCTCGTCAGGGGGAGATACGCAGTATTTT. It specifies CASSISSGGDTQYF.

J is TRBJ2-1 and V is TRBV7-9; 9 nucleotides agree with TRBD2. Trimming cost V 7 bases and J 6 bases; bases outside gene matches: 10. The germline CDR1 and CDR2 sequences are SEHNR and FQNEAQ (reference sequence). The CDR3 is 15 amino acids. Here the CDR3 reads CASNQREVESNEQFF. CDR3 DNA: TGTGCCAGCAACCAGCGGGAGGTCGAATCCAATGAGCAGTTCTTC. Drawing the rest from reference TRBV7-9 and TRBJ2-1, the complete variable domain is DTGVSQNPRHKITKRGQNVTFRCDPISEHNRLYWYRQTLGQGPEFLTYFQNEAQLEKSRLLSDRFSAERPKGSFSTLEIQRTEQGDSAMYLCASNQREVESNEQFFGPGTRLTVL.

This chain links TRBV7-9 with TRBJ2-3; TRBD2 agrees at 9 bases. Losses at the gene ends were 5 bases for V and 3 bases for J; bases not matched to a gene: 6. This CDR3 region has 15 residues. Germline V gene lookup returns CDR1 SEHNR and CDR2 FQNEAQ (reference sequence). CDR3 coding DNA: TGTGCCAGCAGCACGATAGCGGGAGAAACAGATACGCAGTATTTT. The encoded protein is CASSTIAGETDTQYF. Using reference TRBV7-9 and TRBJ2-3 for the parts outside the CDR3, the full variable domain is DTGVSQNPRHKITKRGQNVTFRCDPISEHNRLYWYRQTLGQGPEFLTYFQNEAQLEKSRLLSDRFSAERPKGSFSTLEIQRTEQGDSAMYLCASSTIAGETDTQYFGPGTRLTVL.

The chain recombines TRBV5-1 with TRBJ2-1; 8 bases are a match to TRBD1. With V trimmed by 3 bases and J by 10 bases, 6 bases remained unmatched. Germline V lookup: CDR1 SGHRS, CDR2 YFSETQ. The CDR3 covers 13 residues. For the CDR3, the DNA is TGCGCCAGCAGCTCCGGGGACAGGAACGAGCAGTTCTTC. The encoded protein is CASSSGDRNEQFF.

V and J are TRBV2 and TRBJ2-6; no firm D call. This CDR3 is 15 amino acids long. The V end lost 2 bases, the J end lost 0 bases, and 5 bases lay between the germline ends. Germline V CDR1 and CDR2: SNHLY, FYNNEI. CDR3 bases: TGTGCCAGCAGTGAAACTGCCTCTGGGGCCAACGTCCTGACTTTC. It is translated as CASSETASGANVLTF.

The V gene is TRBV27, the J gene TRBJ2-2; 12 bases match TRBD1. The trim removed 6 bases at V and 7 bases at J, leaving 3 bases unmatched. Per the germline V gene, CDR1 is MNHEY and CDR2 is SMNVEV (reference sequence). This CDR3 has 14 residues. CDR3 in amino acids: CASRGTGGSGELFF. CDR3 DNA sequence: TGTGCCAGCAGGGGGACAGGGGGCAGCGGGGAGCTGTTTTTT.

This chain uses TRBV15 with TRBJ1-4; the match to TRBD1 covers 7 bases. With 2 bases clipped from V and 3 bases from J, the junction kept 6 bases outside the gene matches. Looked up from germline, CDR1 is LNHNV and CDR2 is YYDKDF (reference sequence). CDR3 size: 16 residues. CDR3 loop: CATSRPTTGPNEKLFF. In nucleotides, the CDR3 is TGTGCCACCAGCAGACCGACGACAGGGCCTAATGAAAAACTGTTTTTT.

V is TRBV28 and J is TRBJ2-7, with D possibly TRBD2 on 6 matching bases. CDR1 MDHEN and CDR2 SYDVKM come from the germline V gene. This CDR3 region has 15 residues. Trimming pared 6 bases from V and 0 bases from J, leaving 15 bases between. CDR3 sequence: CASSGGDTSSYEQYF. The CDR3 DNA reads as TGTGCCAGCAGCGGAGGGGATACGAGCTCCTACGAGCAGTACTTC. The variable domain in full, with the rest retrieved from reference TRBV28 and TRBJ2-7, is DVKVTQSSRYLVKRTGEKVFLECVQDMDHENMFWYRQDPGLGLRLIYFSYDVKMKEKGDIPEGYSVSREKKERFSLILESASTNQTSMYLCASSGGDTSSYEQYFGPGTRLTVT.

The CDR3 loop reads CASSPLEGYEQYF. The CDR3 coding sequence is TGTGCCAGTAGCCCCCTGGAGGGTTACGAGCAGTACTTC. The chain links TRBV19 to TRBJ2-7; perhaps TRBD2 as D (6 bases). Trimming shortened V by 6 bases and J by 4 bases, and 13 bases separated the two germline ends. Per the germline V gene, CDR1 is LNHDA and CDR2 is SQIVND (reference sequence). The CDR3 contains 13 residues. Based on the CDR3 plus reference TRBV19 and TRBJ2-7, the full variable domain is DGGITQSPKYLFRKEGQNVTLSCEQNLNHDAMYWYRQDPGQGLRLIYYSQIVNDFQKGDIAEGYSVSREKKESFPLTVTSAQKNPTAFYLCASSPLEGYEQYFGPGTRLTVT.

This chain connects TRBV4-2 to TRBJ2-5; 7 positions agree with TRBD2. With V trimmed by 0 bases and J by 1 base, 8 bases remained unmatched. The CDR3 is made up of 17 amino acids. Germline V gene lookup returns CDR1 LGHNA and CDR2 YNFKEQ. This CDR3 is CASSQDLSGGAQETQYF. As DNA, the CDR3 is TGTGCCAGCAGCCAAGATCTATCGGGGGGAGCCCAAGAGACCCAGTACTTC.

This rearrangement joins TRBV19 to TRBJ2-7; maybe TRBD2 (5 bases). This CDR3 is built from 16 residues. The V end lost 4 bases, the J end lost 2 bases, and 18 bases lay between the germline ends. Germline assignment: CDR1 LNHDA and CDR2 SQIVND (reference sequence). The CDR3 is CASSKGWSGIAYEQYF. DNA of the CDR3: TGTGCCAGTAGTAAGGGTTGGAGCGGCATAGCCTACGAGCAGTACTTC.

Here the CDR3 DNA reads TGCAGCGTTGGTCGCTTACAAAACACTGAAGCTTTCTTT. Translated, it gives CSVGRLQNTEAFF. V gene TRBV29-1 combines with J gene TRBJ1-1, with unresolved D. V was clipped by 4 bases and J by 2 bases, with 11 bases between them. The CDR3 runs 13 residues. Germline loops: CDR1 SQVTM, CDR2 ANQGSEA.

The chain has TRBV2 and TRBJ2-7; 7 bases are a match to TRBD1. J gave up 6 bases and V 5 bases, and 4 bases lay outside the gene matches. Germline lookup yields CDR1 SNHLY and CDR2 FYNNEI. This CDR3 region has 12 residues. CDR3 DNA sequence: TGTGCCAGCAGTCAACAGGGGAGCGAGCAGTACTTC. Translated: CASSQQGSEQYF.

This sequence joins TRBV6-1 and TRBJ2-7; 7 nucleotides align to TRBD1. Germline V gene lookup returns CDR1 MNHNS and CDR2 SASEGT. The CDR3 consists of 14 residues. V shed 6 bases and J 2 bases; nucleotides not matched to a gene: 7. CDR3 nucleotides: TGTGCCAGCAGCCCTAGGGGGCGTACCTACGAGCAGTACTTC. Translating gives CASSPRGRTYEQYF.

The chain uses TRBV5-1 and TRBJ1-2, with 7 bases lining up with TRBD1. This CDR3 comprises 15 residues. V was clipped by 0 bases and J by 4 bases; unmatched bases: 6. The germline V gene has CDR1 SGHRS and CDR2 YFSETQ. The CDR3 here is CASSLVEGGPYGYTF. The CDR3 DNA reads TGCGCCAGCAGCTTGGTTGAAGGGGGCCCCTATGGCTACACCTTC.